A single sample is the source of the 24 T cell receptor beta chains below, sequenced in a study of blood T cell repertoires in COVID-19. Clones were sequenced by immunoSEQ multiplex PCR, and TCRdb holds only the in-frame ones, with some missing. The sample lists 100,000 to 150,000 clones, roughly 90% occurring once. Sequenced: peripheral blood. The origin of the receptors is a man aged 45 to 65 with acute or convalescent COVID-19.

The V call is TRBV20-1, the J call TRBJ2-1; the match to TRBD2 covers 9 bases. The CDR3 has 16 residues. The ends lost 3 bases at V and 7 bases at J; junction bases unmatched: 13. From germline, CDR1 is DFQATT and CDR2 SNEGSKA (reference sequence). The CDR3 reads CSASTNGGRAMNEQFF. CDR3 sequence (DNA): TGCAGTGCTAGTACTAATGGCGGGAGGGCCATGAATGAGCAGTTCTTC.

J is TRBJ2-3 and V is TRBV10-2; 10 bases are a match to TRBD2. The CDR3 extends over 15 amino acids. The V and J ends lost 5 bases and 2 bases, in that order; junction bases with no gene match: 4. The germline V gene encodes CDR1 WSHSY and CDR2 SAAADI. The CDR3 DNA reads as TGCGCCAGCAGTACTAGCGGGATTACCACAGATACGCAGTATTTT. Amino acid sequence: CASSTSGITTDTQYF.

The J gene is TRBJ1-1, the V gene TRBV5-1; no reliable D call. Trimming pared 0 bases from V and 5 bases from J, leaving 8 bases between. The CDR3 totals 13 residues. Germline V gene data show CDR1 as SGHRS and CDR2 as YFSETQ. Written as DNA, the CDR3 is TGCGCCAGCAGCTTGGGAGTTTGGACTGAAGCTTTCTTT. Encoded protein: CASSLGVWTEAFF.

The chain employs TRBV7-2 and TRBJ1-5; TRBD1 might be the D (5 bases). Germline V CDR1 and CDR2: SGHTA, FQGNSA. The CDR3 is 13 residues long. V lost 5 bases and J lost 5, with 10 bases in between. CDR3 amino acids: CASSADRDQPQHF. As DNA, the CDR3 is TGTGCCAGCAGCGCCGACAGAGATCAGCCCCAGCATTTT.

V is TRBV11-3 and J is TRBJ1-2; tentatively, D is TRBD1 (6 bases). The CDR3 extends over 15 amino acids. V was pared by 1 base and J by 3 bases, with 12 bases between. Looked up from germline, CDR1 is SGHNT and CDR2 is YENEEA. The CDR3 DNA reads TGTGCCAGCAGCTTAGTGTCTGGGGGCGACTATGGCTACACCTTC. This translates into CASSLVSGGDYGYTF.

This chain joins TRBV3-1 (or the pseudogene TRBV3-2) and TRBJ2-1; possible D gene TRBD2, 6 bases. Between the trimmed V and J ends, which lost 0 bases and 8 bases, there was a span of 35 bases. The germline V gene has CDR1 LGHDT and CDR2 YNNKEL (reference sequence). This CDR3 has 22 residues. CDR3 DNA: TGTGCCAGCAGCCAAGACGGGGGATATGATGAGCCGGGACTCTACTTTTGGGATGAGCAGTTCTTC. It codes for CASSQDGGYDEPGLYFWDEQFF.

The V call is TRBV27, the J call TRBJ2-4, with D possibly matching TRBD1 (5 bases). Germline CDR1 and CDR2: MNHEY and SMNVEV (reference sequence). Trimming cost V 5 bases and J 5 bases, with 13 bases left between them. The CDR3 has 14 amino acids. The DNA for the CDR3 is TGTGCCAGCAGTCTCCAGGGCGGTGAAAACATTCAGTACTTC. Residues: CASSLQGGENIQYF.

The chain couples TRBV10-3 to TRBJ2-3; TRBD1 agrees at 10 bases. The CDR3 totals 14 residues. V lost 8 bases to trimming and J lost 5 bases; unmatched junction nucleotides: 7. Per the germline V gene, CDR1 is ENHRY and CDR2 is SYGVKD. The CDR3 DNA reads TGTGCCATCCGACGAGGGACAGGGGAAGATACGCAGTATTTT. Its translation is CAIRRGTGEDTQYF.

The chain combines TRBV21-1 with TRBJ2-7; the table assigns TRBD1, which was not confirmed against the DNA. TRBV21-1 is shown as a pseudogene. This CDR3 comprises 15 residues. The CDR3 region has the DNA TGTGCCAGCAGAGTACACCTTTTCGCTGTCTACGAGCAGTACTTC. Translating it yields CASRVHLFAVYEQYF.

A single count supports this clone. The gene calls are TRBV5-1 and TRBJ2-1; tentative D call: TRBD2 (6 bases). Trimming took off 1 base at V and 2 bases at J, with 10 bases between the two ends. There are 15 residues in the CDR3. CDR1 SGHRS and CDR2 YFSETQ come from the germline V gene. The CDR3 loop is CASSLTSFAYNEQFF. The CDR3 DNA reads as TGCGCCAGCAGCTTGACTAGCTTTGCCTACAATGAGCAGTTCTTC.

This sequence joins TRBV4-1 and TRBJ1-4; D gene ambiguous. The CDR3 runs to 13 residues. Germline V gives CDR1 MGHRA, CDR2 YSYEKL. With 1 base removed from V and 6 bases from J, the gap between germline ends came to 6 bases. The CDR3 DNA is TGCGCCAGCAGCCAAGTTTCGGATGAAAAACTGTTTTTT. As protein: CASSQVSDEKLFF.

The chain's CDR3 is CASSIQGNQPQHF. The CDR3 nucleotides read TGTGCCAGCAGCATACAGGGAAATCAGCCCCAGCATTTT. The chain recombines TRBV6-5 with TRBJ1-5, with D perhaps TRBD1 (6 bases). This CDR3 region has 13 residues. Germline loops: CDR1 MNHEY, CDR2 SVGAGI. V was clipped by 6 bases and J by 4 bases, with 10 bases between them.

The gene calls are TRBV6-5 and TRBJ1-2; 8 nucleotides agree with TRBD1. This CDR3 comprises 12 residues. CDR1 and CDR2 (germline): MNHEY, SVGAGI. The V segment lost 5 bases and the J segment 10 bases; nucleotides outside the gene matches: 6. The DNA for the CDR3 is TGTGCCAGCAGTCGACAGGGGCGGGACTACACCTTC. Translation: CASSRQGRDYTF.

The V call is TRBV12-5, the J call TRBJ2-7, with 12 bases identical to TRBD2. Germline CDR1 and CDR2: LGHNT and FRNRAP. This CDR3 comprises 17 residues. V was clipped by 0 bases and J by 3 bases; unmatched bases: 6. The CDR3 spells CASGLVVRLAGDYEQYF. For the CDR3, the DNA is TGTGCTAGTGGTTTGGTAGTCAGACTAGCGGGAGACTACGAGCAGTACTTC.

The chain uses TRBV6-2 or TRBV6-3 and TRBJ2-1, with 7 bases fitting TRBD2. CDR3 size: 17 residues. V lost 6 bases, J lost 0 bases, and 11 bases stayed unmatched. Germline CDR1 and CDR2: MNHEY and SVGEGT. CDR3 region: CASSRTGLSSSYNEQFF. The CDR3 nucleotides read TGTGCCAGCAGCCGTACGGGACTATCGAGCTCCTACAATGAGCAGTTCTTC.

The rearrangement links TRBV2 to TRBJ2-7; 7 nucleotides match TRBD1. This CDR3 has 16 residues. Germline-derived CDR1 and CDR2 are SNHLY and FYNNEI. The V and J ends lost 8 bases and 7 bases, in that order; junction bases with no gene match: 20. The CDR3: CASSQWAQGPSGEQYF. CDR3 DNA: TGTGCCAGCTCACAATGGGCACAGGGGCCTTCAGGGGAGCAGTACTTC.

This chain's CDR3 is CASSIWGGHQDLQAFF. CDR3 bases: TGTGCCAGTAGTATTTGGGGGGGCCATCAAGACCTACAAGCTTTCTTT. The V call is TRBV19, the J call TRBJ1-1; D is possibly TRBD1 (6 bases). Trimming left V 3 bases short and J 9 bases short, with 23 bases between. The length of the CDR3 is 16 residues. Per the germline V gene, CDR1 is LNHDA and CDR2 is SQIVND (reference sequence). The full variable domain, rest sourced from reference TRBV19 and TRBJ1-1, is DGGITQSPKYLFRKEGQNVTLSCEQNLNHDAMYWYRQDPGQGLRLIYYSQIVNDFQKGDIAEGYSVSREKKESFPLTVTSAQKNPTAFYLCASSIWGGHQDLQAFFGQGTRLTVV.

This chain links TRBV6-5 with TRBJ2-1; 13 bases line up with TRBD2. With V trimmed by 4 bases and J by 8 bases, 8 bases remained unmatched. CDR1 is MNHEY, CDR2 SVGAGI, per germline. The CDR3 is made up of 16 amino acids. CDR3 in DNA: TGTGCCAGCAGTTCACTCCGGACTAGCGGGAGTTATGAGCAGTTCTTC. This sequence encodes CASSSLRTSGSYEQFF.

CDR3 DNA sequence: TGCGCCAGCAGCCAACGGATTATGGGGGCCTCCTACGAGCAGTACTTC. Protein: CASSQRIMGASYEQYF. The gene calls are TRBV4-1 and TRBJ2-7; D is perhaps TRBD1 (6 bases). V gave up 2 bases and J gave up 0 bases, with 14 bases separating them. The V gene's germline CDR1 is MGHRA and CDR2 YSYEKL. This CDR3 contains 16 residues.

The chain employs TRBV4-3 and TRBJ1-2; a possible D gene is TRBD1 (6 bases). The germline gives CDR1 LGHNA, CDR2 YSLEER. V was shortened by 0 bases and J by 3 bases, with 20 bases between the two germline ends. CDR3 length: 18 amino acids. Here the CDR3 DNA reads TGCGCCAGCAGCCAAGATAGCGCTCGATCCAGGGGTTACTATGGCTACACCTTC. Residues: CASSQDSARSRGYYGYTF.

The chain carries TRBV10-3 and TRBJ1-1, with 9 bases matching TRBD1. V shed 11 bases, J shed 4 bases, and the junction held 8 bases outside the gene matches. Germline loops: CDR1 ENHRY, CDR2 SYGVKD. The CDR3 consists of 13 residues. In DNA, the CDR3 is TGTGCCGTTTGGGGGACAGGGCGCACTGAAGCTTTCTTT. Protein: CAVWGTGRTEAFF.

CDR3 loop: CASSPETSIETQYF. The CDR3 DNA reads as TGTGCCAGCAGCCCGGAGACTAGTATTGAGACCCAGTACTTC. The J gene is TRBJ2-5, the V gene TRBV5-8; tentatively, D is TRBD2 (6 bases). The CDR3 spans 14 residues. V lost 4 bases and J 5 bases, leaving 15 bases between the germline ends. Per germline, CDR1 SGHTS and CDR2 YDEGEE.

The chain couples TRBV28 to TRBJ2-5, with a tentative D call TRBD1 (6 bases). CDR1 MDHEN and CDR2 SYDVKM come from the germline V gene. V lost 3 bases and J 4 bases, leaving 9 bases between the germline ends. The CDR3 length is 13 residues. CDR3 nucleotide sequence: TGTGCCAGCAGTTTTACAGGGAGAGAGACCCAGTACTTC. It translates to CASSFTGRETQYF.

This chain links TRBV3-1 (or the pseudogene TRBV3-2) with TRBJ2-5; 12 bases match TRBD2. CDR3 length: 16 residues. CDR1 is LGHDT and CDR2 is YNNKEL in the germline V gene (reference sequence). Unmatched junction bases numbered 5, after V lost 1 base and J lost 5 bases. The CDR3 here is CASSQGGLAGRETQYF. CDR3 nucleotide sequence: TGTGCCAGCAGCCAAGGTGGACTAGCGGGAAGGGAGACCCAGTACTTC.